These 2 T cell receptor beta chains originate from one sample sequenced in a study of radiotherapy plus CTLA-4 blockade in lung cancer. TCRdb keeps only in-frame clones here, not all; method: immunoSEQ multiplex PCR. The sample contains 86,000 or so clones, more than 60% of which appear only once. The sample here was peripheral blood, taken from a patient treated with radiotherapy plus ipilimumab. All receptors come from a human donor with non-small cell lung cancer who had a partial response to radiotherapy plus ipilimumab. Some clones in this sample may be carry-over from other donors' samples.

This clone was seen only once. This chain joins TRBV4-3 and TRBJ2-7, with D possibly being TRBD2 (6 bases). V was trimmed by 4 bases and J by 2 bases, leaving 12 bases between them. Per germline, CDR1 LGHNA and CDR2 YSLEER. The CDR3 length is 14 residues. The chain's CDR3 is CASSRNPGAYEQYF. Here the CDR3 DNA reads TGCGCCAGCAGCCGCAATCCGGGAGCCTACGAGCAGTACTTC.

The V gene is TRBV7-2, the J gene TRBJ1-5; D is perhaps TRBD1 (6 bases). This CDR3 has 13 residues. The ends were cut back, 4 bases at V and 7 bases at J, with 11 bases in the middle. Per the germline V gene, CDR1 is SGHTA and CDR2 is FQGNSA. Here the CDR3 reads CASSSGVQQPQHF. The CDR3 bases are TGTGCCAGCAGCTCAGGGGTTCAACAGCCCCAGCATTTT.